Listed here is a single T cell receptor (beta chain). This clonotype has just one count. The antigen this receptor binds is unknown. Base qualities are not provided; no much larger clone lies one nucleotide away. One read alone is weak evidence. This sample stems from a study of CD8 T cells in Susac syndrome (dated by TCRdb to between 2018 and 2021). For the wider study: Whether CD8+ T cell activation and differentiation in Susac syndrome was antigen driven was tested using repertoire sequencing. Results and caveats for the whole study, not just this receptor: The number of individuals in the TCR sequencing and HLA analysis was recognized as being relatively small.

Including the terminal cysteine and phenylalanine, the CDR3 comprises 13 residues. Just the 39-base CDR3 DNA is kept, in frame starting at base 1. The germline V gene encodes CDR1 GTSNPN and CDR2 SVGIG (reference sequence). V is reduced by 2 bases and J by 1 base, leaving a spacing of 8 bases between them. Peripheral blood CD8+ and CD4+ T cells from healthy donors, Susac syndrome patients and multiple sclerosis patients were profiled using high-throughput TCR beta sequencing. Multiple sclerosis controls were treatment-naive patients with stable or active relapsing-remitting disease fulfilling revised McDonald criteria. Bulk CD8+ and CD4+ T cells were purified by magnetic negative isolation, while CD8+ TEMRA cells were enriched using FACS. Blood was drawn into EDTA tubes, processed within 24 hours, and PBMCs were isolated by density gradient centrifugation. PBMCs intended for TCR sequencing were frozen in liquid nitrogen and were later thawed in a 37 degrees C water bath. A purity of at least 90% was achieved for sorted or isolated CD4+, CD8+ and CD8+ TEMRA cells.

RNA was extracted using the RNeasy kit, and roughly 0.45 to 1 ug of the RNA was reverse transcribed with random hexamers. The immunoSEQ multiplex PCR assay, covering 54 Vbeta and 13 Jbeta segments, was used to amplify TCR beta CDR3 regions. PCR amplification bias was corrected using a synthetic template baseline for primer optimization and computational correction. The published analysis was carried out like this. Reads were annotated to V, D and J genes per IMGT and analyzed with immunoSEQ Analyzer, keeping only productive sequences. Clonality was computed as one minus Shannon entropy normalized by log2 of the number of productive unique sequences. For each patient and control, public and private clones were evaluated within the 100 most prevalent clones. Susac-specific clones were defined as absent from healthy and MS cohorts, 800 to 1,200 published viral clones and other ImmuneACCESS disease sequences. The public reads were run again by TCRdb, first through fastp at Q25 and then through MiXCR, and only productive beta chains were kept. Merged by CDR3 protein, the rows form single entries marked with the most common genes and DNA. The V and J calls come from TCRdb's annotation, not from the publication. This sample has around 130,000 distinct CDR3 sequences in its table, and 94% of those were observed once. Jointly, the top ten make up about 0.13% of the sample.

The specimen sequenced was CD4+ T cells from PBMCs. The chain was built from TRBV30 and TRBJ2-5, and possibly TRBD1, on 5 matching bases. This receptor was identified in a human donor with multiple sclerosis. CDR3 region: CAWSRGSQETQYF. The bases are TGTGCCTGGAGTAGGGGCAGCCAAGAGACCCAGTACTTC.